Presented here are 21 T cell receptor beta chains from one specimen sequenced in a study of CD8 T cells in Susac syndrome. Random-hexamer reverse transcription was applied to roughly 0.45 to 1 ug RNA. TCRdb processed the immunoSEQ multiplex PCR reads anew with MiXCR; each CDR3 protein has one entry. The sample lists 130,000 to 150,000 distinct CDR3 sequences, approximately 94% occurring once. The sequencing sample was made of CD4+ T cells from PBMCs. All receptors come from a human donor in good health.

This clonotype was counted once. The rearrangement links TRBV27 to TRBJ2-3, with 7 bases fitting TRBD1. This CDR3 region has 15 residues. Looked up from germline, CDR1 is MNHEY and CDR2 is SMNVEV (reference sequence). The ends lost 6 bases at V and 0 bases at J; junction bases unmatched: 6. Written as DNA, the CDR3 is TGTGCCAGCAGCCCGACAGGGCTGAGCACAGATACGCAGTATTTT. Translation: CASSPTGLSTDTQYF.

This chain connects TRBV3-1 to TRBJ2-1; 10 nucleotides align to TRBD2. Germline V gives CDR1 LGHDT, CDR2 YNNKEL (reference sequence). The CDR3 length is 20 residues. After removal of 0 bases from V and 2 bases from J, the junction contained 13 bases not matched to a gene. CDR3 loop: CASSQEEQLAGPSTYNEQFF. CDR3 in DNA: TGTGCCAGCAGCCAAGAGGAGCAACTAGCGGGACCCTCCACCTACAATGAGCAGTTCTTC.

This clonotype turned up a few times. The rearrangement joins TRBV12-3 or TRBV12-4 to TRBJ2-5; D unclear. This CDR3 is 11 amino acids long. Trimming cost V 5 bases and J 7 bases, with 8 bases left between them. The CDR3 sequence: CASSLLGTQYF. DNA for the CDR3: TGTGCCAGCAGTCTCCTGGGGACCCAGTACTTC.

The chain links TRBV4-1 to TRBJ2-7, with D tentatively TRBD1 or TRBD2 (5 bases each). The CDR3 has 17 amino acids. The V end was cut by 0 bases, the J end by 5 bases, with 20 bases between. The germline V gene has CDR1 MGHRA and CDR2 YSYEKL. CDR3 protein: CASSQDRGVFGANEQYF. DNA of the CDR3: TGCGCCAGCAGCCAAGATAGGGGAGTCTTTGGGGCAAACGAGCAGTACTTC.

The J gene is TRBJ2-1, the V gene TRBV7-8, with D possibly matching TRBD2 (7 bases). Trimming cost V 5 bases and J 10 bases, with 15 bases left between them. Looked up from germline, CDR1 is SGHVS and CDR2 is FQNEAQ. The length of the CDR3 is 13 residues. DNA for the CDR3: TGTGCCAGCAGCCCCGGGGGGCCCAACGAGCAGTTCTTC. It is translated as CASSPGGPNEQFF. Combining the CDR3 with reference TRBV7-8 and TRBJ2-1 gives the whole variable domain GAGVSQSPRYKVAKRGQDVALRCDPISGHVSLFWYQQALGQGPEFLTYFQNEAQLDKSGLPSDRFFAERPEGSVSTLKIQRTQQEDSAVYLCASSPGGPNEQFFGPGTRLTVL.

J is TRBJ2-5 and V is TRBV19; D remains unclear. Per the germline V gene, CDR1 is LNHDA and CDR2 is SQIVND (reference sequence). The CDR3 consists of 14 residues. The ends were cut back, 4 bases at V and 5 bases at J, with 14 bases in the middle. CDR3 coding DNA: TGTGCCAGTAGTAGAGGCCCCCAAGGGGAGACCCAGTACTTC. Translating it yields CASSRGPQGETQYF.

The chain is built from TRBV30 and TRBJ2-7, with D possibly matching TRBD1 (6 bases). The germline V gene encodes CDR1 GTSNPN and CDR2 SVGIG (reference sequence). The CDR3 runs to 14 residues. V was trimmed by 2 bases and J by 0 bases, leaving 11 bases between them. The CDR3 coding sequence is TGTGCCTGGAGTAAGGGGGTGAGCTCCTACGAGCAGTACTTC. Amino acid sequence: CAWSKGVSSYEQYF.

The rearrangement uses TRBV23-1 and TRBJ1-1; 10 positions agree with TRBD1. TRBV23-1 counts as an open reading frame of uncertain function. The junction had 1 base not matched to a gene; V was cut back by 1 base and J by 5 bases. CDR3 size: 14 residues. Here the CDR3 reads CASSQWGQGTEAFF. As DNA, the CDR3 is TGCGCCAGCAGTCAATGGGGACAGGGGACTGAAGCTTTCTTT.

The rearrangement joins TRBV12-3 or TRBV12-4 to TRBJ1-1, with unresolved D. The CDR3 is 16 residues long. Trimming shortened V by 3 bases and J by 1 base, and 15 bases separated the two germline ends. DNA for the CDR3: TGTGCCAGCAGTTTTCCCTCGCGCTTGAAGAACACTGAAGCTTTCTTT. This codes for CASSFPSRLKNTEAFF.

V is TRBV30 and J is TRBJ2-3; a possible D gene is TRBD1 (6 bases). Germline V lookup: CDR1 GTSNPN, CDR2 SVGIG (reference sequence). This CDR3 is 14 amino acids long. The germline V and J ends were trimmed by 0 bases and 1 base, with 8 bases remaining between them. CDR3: CAWSVAGGTDTQYF. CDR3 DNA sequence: TGTGCCTGGAGTGTGGCAGGGGGCACAGATACGCAGTATTTT.

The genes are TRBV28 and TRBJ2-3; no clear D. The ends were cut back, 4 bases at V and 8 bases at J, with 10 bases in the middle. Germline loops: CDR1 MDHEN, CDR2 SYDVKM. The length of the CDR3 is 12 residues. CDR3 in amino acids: CASSSPTCTQYF. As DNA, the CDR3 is TGTGCCAGCAGTTCCCCCACATGTACGCAGTATTTT.

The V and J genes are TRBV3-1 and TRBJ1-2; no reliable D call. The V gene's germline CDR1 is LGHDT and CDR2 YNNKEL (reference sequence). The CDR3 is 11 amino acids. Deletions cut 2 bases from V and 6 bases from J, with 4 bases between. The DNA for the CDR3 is TGTGCCAGCAGCCAATTCGATGGCTACACCTTC. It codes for CASSQFDGYTF.

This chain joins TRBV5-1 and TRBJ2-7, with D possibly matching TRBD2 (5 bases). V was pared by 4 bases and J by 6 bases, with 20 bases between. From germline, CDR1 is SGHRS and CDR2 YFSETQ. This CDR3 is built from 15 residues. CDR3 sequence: CASSASAGVGGEQYF. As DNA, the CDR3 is TGCGCCAGCAGCGCCTCGGCGGGCGTGGGTGGCGAGCAGTACTTC. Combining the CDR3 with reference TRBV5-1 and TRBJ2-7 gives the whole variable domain KAGVTQTPRYLIKTRGQQVTLSCSPISGHRSVSWYQQTPGQGLQFLFEYFSETQRNKGNFPGRFSGRQFSNSRSEMNVSTLELGDSALYLCASSASAGVGGEQYFGPGTRLTVT.

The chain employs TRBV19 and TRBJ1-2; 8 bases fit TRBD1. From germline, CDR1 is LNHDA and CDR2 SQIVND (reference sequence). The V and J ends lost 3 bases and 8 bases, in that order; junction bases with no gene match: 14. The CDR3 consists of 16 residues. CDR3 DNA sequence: TGTGCCAGTAGTATGCAACCCGGGCAGGGGGCGAGAGGCTACACCTTC. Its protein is CASSMQPGQGARGYTF. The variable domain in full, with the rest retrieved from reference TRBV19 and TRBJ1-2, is DGGITQSPKYLFRKEGQNVTLSCEQNLNHDAMYWYRQDPGQGLRLIYYSQIVNDFQKGDIAEGYSVSREKKESFPLTVTSAQKNPTAFYLCASSMQPGQGARGYTFGSGTRLTVV.

DNA for the CDR3: TGTGCCAGCTCACCACCGGGACTCCTAAACAGGGAGCTGTTTTTT. As protein: CASSPPGLLNRELFF. This sequence joins TRBV18 and TRBJ2-2; D may be TRBD2 (6 bases). Trimming cost V 0 bases and J 9 bases, with 14 bases left between them. CDR1 is KGHSH, CDR2 LQKENI, per germline. The CDR3 totals 15 residues. The full variable domain, its missing parts supplied by reference TRBV18 and TRBJ2-2, is NAGVMQNPRHLVRRRGQEARLRCSPMKGHSHVYWYRQLPEEGLKFMVYLQKENIIDESGMPKERFSAEFPKEGPSILRIQQVVRGDSAAYFCASSPPGLLNRELFFGEGSRLTVL.

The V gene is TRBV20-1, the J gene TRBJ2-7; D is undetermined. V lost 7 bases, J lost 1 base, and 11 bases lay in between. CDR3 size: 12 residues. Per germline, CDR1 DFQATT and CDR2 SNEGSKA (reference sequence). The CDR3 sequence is CSVQRFSYEQYF. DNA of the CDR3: TGCAGTGTCCAACGTTTTTCCTACGAGCAGTACTTC.

CDR3 bases: TGCAGTGCTAGAGATGATGAGGAGGGTTTCTATCCCTACGAGCAGTACTTC. Translated, it gives CSARDDEEGFYPYEQYF. This chain connects TRBV20-1 to TRBJ2-7; maybe TRBD2 (6 bases). CDR1 is DFQATT and CDR2 is SNEGSKA in the germline V gene (reference sequence). The CDR3 is made up of 17 amino acids. Between the trimmed V and J ends, which lost 0 bases and 2 bases, there was a span of 20 bases.

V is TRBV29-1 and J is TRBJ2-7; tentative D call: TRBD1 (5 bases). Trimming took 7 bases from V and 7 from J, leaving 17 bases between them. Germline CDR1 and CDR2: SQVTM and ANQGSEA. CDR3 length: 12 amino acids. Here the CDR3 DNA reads TGCAGCGCTGGAATTGGGGCTGGGGAGCAGTACTTC. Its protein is CSAGIGAGEQYF.

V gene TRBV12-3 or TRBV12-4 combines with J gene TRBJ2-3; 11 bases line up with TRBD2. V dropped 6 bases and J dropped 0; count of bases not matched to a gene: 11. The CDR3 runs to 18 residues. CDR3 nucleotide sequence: TGTGCCAGCAGCCCACTAGCGGGAGTAAAACCTAGCACAGATACGCAGTATTTT. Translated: CASSPLAGVKPSTDTQYF.

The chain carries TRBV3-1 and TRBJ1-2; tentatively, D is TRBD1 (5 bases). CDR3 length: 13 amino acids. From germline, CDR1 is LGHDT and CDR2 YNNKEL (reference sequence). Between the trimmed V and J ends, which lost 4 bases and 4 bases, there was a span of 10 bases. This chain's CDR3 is CASSPDTTYGYTF. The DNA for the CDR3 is TGTGCCAGCAGCCCGGACACGACCTATGGCTACACCTTC. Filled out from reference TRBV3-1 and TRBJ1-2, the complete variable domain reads DTAVSQTPKYLVTQMGNDKSIKCEQNLGHDTMYWYKQDSKKFLKIMFSYNNKELIINETVPNRFSPKSPDKAHLNLHINSLELGDSAVYFCASSPDTTYGYTFGSGTRLTVV.

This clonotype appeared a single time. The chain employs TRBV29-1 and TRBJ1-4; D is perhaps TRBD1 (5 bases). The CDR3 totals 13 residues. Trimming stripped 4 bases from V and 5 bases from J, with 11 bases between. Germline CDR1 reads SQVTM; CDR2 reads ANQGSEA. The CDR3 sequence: CSVGGGRNEKLFF. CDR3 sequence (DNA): TGCAGCGTTGGTGGGGGACGGAATGAAAAACTGTTTTTT.